This TCR beta chain was profiled in a study of blood T cell repertoires in COVID-19. Turning to the study itself: T cells, B-cell-depleted T cells, or PBMCs provided the cDNA or gDNA that served as material.

CDR1 and CDR2 from the germline V gene are SGHDT and YYEEEE. Trimming took 4 bases from V and 4 from J, leaving 11 bases between them. CDR3 length: 13 amino acids. The assay was immunoSEQ multiplex PCR, and TCRdb's table has in-frame clones only and misses some. This table holds 300,000 to 400,000 clones, 88% found once. Cohorts were assigned according to the clinical history that participants reported. V and J are TRBV5-6 and TRBJ1-2; D unclear. This TCR came from a young man who had recovered from COVID-19. Sequenced: PBMCs or T cells enriched from blood (not recorded which). As DNA, the CDR3 is TGTGCCAGCAGCCGGGATAGTGCCTATGGCTACACCTTC. Its translation is CASSRDSAYGYTF.